The source of this TCR beta chain is a study of sequential checkpoint blockade in melanoma (dated by TCRdb to the late 2010s). A note on the overall study: Patients were assigned by 1:1 randomization to either first-line nivolumab followed by ipilimumab (arm A) or ipilimumab followed by nivolumab (arm B). Maintenance nivolumab came after each of the two trial sequences. On the study overall, not on this receptor specifically: The response-prediction model combining TCR metrics and mutation burden needs validation in larger, independent patient cohorts.

The CDR3 covers 13 residues, taking in both the cysteine and the phenylalanine. The CDR3 DNA has 39 bases and is translated from base 1. Germline trimming amounts to 5 bases on V and 4 bases on J, with 4 as the count of junction bases outside the gene matches. The germline V gene gives CDR1 as SGHRS and CDR2 as YFSETQ. Of note for this clone: Its antigen is not yet known. No qualities accompany the bases; no much larger clone lies one base away.

Sample treatment or condition, as interpreted from the label and publication: randomized to nivolumab then ipilimumab (arm A) or the reverse (arm B). No trial patient had received prior DNA-damaging chemotherapy. Thawed PBMCs were sorted on a FACS Aria II flow cytometer to isolate live CD3+CD8+ cells negative for CD19 and CD56. Samples were obtained from patients with melanoma enrolled in CheckMate 064, a randomized, open-label phase II trial of sequential checkpoint blockade. Leukapheresis was used to collect peripheral blood mononuclear cells, which were then purified with Ficoll-Paque and frozen in human serum with roughly 10% DMSO. Immediately after sorting, the purity of sorted blood CD3+CD8+ cells was verified to be >98%, after which DNA was extracted. The immunoSEQ Assay was used to immunosequence TCRbeta CDR3 regions from genomic DNA. Before high-throughput sequencing, genomic DNA was amplified using bias-controlled multiplex PCR. The authors' analysis ran thus. To quantify the absolute abundance of each unique TCRbeta CDR3 region, the sequences were collapsed and filtered. Clonality was defined as 1 minus Pielou's evenness and was calculated using productive rearrangements only. A previously published method was used to identify clones whose frequencies were significantly greater in on-treatment samples than in baseline samples. TCRdb carries this immuneACCESS record with in-frame sequences only. Its versions omit some clonotypes, under half of them owing to an unresolved V gene in the studies checked, with the rest unexplained. V and J calls and clone size are as listed in that table; D and trimming were resolved from the DNA. The sample table lists about 13,000 clones, 70% to 80% of them with a count of one. The ten largest account for around half of the sample.

The chain was built from TRBV5-1 and TRBJ2-7, with 9 junctional bases fitting TRBD2. The clonotype originates from a human patient with melanoma. Some clones in this sample may be carry-over from other donors' samples. Here the sequenced sample was CD8+ T cells sorted from blood (inferred from file names), taken from a patient given nivolumab and ipilimumab in sequence. The CDR3 region reads CASSWRGGYEQYF. The nucleotides read TGCGCCAGCAGTTGGCGGGGGGGTTACGAGCAGTACTTC.